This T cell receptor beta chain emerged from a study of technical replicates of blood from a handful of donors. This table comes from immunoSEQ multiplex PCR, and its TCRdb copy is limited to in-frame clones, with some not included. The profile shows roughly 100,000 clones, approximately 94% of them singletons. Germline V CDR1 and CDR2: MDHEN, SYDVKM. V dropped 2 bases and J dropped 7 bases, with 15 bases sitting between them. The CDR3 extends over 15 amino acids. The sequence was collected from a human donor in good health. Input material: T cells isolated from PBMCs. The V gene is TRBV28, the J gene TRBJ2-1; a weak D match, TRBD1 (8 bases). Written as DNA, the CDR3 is TGTGCCAGCAGTTTAGCGTACAGGGGGGGTAATGAGCAGTTCTTC. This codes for CASSLAYRGGNEQFF.